The clone carrying this TCR beta chain was counted a few times. Its antigen remains unidentified. This entry is derived from a study of identical twins. Study-level results: Weaker excess twin sharing was seen among beta out-of-frame sequences. Fewer insertions marked abundant cord blood beta clonotypes; young adult naive trended weakly, memory not at all.

All donors were healthy Caucasians. Germline V gene sequence: CDR1 SGDLS, CDR2 YYNGEE. This CDR3 contains 13 residues. The germline V and J ends were trimmed by 0 bases and 9 bases, with 13 bases remaining between them. A single record per CDR3 protein comes from TCRdb applying MiXCR to the 5' RACE reads. The sample shows some 270,000 distinct CDR3 sequences, about 9% of them seen only once. These data also featured in a second study, about yellow fever vaccine responses in identical twins. This second study says: A vaccine T cell response that seemed partly convergent and partly personalized was reported in twins.

The chain uses TRBV9 and TRBJ2-7; no reliable D call. This receptor was taken from a woman between 18 and 29 years old in good health. The sample taken for sequencing was CD8+ T cells sorted from blood. The CDR3 reads CASSVGVGLMQYF. The CDR3 region has the DNA TGTGCCAGCAGCGTAGGGGTAGGGCTGATGCAGTACTTC.